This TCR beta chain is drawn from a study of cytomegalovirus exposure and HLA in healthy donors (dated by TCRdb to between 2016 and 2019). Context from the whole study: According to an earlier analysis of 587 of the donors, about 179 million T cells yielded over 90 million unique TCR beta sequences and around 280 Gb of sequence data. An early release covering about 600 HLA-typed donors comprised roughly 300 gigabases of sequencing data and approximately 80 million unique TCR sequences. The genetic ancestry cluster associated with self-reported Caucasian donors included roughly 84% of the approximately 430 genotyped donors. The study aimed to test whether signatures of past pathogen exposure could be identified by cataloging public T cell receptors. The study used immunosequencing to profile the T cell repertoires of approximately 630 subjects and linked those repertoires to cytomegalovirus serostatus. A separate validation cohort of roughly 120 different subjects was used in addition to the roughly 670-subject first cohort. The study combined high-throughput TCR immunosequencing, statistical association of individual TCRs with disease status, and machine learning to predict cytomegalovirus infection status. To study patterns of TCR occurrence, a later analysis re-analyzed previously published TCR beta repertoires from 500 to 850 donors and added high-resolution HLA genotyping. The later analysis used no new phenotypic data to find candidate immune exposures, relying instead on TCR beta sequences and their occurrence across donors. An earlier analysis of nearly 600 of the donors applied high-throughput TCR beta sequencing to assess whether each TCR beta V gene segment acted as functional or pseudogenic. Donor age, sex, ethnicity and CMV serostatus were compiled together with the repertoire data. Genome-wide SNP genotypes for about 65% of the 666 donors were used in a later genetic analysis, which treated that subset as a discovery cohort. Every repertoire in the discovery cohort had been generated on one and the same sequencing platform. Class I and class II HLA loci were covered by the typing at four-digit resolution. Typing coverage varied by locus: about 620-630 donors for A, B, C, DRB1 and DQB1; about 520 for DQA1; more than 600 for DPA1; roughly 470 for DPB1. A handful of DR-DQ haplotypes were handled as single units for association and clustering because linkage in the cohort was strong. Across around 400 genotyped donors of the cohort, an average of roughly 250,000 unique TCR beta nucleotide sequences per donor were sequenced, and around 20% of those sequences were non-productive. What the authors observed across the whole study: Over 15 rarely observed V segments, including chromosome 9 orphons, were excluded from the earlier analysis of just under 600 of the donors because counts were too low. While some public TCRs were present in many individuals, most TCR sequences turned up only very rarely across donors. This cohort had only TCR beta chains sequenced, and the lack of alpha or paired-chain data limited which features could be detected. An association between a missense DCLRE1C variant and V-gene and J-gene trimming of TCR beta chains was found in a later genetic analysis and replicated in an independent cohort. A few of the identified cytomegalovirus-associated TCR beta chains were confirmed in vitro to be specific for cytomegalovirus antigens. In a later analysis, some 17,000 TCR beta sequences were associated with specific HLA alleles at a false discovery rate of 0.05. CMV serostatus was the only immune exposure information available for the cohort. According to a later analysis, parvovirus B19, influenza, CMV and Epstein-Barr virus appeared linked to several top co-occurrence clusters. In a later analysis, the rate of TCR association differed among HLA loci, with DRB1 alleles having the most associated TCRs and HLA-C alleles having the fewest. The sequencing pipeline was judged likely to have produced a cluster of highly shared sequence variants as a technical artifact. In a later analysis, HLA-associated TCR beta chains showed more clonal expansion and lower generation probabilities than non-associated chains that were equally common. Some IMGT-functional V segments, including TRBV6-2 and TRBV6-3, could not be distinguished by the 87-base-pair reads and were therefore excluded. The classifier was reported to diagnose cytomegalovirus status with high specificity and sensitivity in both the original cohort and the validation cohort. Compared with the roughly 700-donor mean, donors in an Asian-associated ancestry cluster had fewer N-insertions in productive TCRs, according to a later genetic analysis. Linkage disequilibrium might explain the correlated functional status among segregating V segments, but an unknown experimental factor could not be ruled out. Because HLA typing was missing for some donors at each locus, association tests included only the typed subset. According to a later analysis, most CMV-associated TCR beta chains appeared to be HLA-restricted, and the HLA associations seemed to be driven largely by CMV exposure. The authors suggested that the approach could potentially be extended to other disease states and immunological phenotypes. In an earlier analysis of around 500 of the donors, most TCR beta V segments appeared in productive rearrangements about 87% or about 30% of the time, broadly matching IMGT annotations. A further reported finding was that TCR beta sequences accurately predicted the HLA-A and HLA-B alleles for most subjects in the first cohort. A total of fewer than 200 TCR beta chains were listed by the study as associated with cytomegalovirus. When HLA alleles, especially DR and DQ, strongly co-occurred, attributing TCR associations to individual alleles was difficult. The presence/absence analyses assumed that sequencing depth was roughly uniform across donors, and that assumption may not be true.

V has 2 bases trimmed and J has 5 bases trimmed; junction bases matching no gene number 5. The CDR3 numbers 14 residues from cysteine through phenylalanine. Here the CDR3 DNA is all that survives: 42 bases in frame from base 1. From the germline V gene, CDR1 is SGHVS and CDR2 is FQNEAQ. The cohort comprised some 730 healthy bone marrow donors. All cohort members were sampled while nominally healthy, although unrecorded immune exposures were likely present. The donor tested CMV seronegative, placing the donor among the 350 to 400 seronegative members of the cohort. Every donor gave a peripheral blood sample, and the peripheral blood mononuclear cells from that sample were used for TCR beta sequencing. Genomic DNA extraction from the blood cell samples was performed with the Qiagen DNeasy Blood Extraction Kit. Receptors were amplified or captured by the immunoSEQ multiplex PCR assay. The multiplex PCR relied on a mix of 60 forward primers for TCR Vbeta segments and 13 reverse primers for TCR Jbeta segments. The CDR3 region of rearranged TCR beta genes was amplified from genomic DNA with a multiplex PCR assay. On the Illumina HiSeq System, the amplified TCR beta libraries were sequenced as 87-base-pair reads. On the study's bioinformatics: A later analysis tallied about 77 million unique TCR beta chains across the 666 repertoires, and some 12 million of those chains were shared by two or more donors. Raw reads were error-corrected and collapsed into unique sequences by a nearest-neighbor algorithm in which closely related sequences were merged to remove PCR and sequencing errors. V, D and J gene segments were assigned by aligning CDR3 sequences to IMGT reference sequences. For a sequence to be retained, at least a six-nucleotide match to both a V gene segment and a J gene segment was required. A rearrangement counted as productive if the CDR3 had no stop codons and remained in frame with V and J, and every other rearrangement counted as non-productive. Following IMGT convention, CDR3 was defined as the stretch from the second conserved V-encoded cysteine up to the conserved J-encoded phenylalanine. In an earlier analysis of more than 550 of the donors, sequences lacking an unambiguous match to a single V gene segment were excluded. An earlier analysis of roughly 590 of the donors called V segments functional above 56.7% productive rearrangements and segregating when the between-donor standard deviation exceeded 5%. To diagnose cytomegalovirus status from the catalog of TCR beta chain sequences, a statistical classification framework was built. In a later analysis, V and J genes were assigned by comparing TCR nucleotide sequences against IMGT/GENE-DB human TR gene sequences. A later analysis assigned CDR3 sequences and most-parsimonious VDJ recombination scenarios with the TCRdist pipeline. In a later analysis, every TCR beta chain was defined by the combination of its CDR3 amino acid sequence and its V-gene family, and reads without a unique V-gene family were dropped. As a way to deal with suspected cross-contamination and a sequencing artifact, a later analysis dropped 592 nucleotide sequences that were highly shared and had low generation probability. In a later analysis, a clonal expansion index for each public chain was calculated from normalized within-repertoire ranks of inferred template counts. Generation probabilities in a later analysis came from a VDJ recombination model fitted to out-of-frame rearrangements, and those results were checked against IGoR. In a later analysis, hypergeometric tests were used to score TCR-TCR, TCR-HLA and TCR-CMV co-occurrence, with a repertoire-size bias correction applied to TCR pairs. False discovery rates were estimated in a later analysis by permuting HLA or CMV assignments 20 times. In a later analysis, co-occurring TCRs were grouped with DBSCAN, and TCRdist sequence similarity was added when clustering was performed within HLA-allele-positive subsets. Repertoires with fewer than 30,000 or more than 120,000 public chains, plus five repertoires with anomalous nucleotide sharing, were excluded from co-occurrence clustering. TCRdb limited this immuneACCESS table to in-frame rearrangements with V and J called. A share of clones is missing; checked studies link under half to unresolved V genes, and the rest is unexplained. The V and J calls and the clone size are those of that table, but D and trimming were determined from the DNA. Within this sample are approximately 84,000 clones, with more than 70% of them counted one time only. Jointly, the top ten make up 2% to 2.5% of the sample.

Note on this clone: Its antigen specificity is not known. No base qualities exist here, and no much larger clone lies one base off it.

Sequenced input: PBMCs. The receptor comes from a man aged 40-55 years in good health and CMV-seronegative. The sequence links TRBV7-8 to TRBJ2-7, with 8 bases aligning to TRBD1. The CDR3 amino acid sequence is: CASSLRQGFHEQYF. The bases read TGTGCCAGCAGCTTACGACAGGGGTTCCACGAGCAGTACTTC.